The 13 T cell receptor beta chains below were found in one sample sequenced in a study of identical twins. TCRdb passed the 5' RACE reads through MiXCR, listing each CDR3 protein once. This table holds about 570,000 distinct CDR3 sequences, more than 9% found once. These data also featured in a second study, about yellow fever vaccine responses in identical twins.

Sequenced material: PBMCs. Receptor source: a woman aged 18-29 years in good health.

This clonotype has just a few counts. The chain uses TRBV6-2 or TRBV6-3 and TRBJ1-1; 7 nucleotides match TRBD1. V lost 6 bases, J lost 4 bases, and 5 bases stayed unmatched. This CDR3 has 13 amino acids. Germline V lookup: CDR1 MNHEY, CDR2 SVGEGT. Written as DNA, the CDR3 is TGTGCCAGCAGGGGCAGGGGGTCCACTGAAGCTTTCTTT. Translation gives CASRGRGSTEAFF.

The chain combines TRBV5-6 with TRBJ2-5, with D perhaps TRBD1 or TRBD2 (6 bases each). This CDR3 comprises 15 residues. Looked up from germline, CDR1 is SGHDT and CDR2 is YYEEEE. V lost 4 bases and J 2 bases, leaving 15 bases between the germline ends. The CDR3 DNA is TGTGCCAGCAGCCCCGACAGGAGGGGGCAAGAGACCCAGTACTTC. It codes for CASSPDRRGQETQYF.

Ten or more counts support this clonotype. J is TRBJ1-6 and V is TRBV9; D possibly corresponds to TRBD1 (5 bases). Trimming shortened V by 4 bases and J by 5 bases, and 10 bases separated the two germline ends. Per the germline V gene, CDR1 is SGDLS and CDR2 is YYNGEE. The CDR3 sequence is 14 residues long. In DNA, the CDR3 is TGTGCCAGCAGCCCTGACAGAAATAATTCACCCCTCCACTTT. This encodes CASSPDRNNSPLHF.

This clonotype has ten or more counts. The chain links TRBV29-1 to TRBJ2-5, with a possible D match to TRBD1 (6 bases). Germline loops: CDR1 SQVTM, CDR2 ANQGSEA. V was shortened by 5 bases and J by 3 bases, with 13 bases between the two germline ends. The CDR3 totals 13 residues. The CDR3 loop reads CSVQDSLEETQYF. In DNA form, the CDR3 reads TGCAGCGTTCAGGACAGCCTGGAAGAGACCCAGTACTTC.

V gene TRBV7-2 combines with J gene TRBJ2-2; no definite D call. There are 14 residues in the CDR3. V lost 6 bases to trimming and J lost 4 bases, with 12 bases between them. Germline V gene lookup returns CDR1 SGHTA and CDR2 FQGNSA. CDR3 nucleotide sequence: TGTGCCAGCAGATTAAGGATCCTCACCGGGGAGCTGTTTTTT. Translation gives CASRLRILTGELFF. The full variable domain, its missing parts supplied by reference TRBV7-2 and TRBJ2-2, is GAGVSQSPSNKVTEKGKDVELRCDPISGHTALYWYRQSLGQGLEFLIYFQGNSAPDKSGLPSDRFSAERTGGSVSTLTIQRTQQEDSAVYLCASRLRILTGELFFGEGSRLTVL.

This clonotype was seen at least ten times. The rearrangement uses TRBV28 and TRBJ1-1; no reliable D call. Trimming took 5 bases from V and 2 from J, leaving 9 bases between them. The CDR3 runs to 13 residues. Germline assignment: CDR1 MDHEN and CDR2 SYDVKM. CDR3 protein: CASSRPDNTEAFF. For the CDR3, the DNA is TGTGCCAGCAGTCGGCCGGATAACACTGAAGCTTTCTTT.

The rearrangement links TRBV10-1 to TRBJ1-4; weak D call: TRBD1 (6 bases). CDR1 and CDR2 from the germline V gene are WNHNN and SYGVQD (reference sequence). Trimming cost V 3 bases and J 8 bases, with 10 bases left between them. The CDR3 is 13 amino acids. The DNA of the CDR3 is TGCGCCAGCAGTGACAGGGGAAGAGAAAAACTGTTTTTT. Amino acids: CASSDRGREKLFF.

The rearrangement uses TRBV27 and TRBJ2-7; D call uncertain. Germline V CDR1 and CDR2: MNHEY, SMNVEV (reference sequence). Trimming took off 10 bases at V and 0 bases at J, with 10 bases between the two ends. The CDR3 totals 12 residues. The CDR3 here is CATLSTSYEQYF. CDR3 nucleotide sequence: TGTGCCACCCTATCGACCTCCTACGAGCAGTACTTC.

This clonotype was seen a few times. The chain is built from TRBV5-5 and TRBJ2-5; TRBD2 agrees at 7 bases. The germline CDR1 and CDR2 sequences are SGHKS and YYEKEE (reference sequence). V was pared by 1 base and J by 1 base, with 1 base of the junction left unmatched. CDR3 length: 14 residues. The DNA for the CDR3 is TGTGCCAGCAGCTTGAAGCGGGGCCAAGAGACCCAGTACTTC. Its translation is CASSLKRGQETQYF.

V is TRBV29-1 and J is TRBJ2-7; 13 nucleotides align to TRBD2. V shed 5 bases and J 5 bases; nucleotides not matched to a gene: 12. This CDR3 region has 16 residues. Germline values: CDR1 SQVTM, CDR2 ANQGSEA. The CDR3 DNA is TGCAGCGTTTCTAATTTGGGGACTAGCGGGATCGACGAGCAGTACTTC. This codes for CSVSNLGTSGIDEQYF.

The chain carries TRBV5-1 and TRBJ2-7; 13 bases fit TRBD2. The V gene end was trimmed by 4 bases and the J gene end by 0 bases; junction bases not matched to a gene: 10. The CDR3 runs to 18 residues. Germline CDR1 reads SGHRS; CDR2 reads YFSETQ. In DNA form, the CDR3 reads TGCGCCAGCAGCCCGCAGACTAGCGGGAGGACCTCCTCCTACGAGCAGTACTTC. This encodes CASSPQTSGRTSSYEQYF.

The sample holds many counts of this clonotype. The J gene is TRBJ2-1, the V gene TRBV12-3 or TRBV12-4; 9 bases match TRBD1. The CDR3 is 14 amino acids. The V and J ends lost 6 bases and 9 bases, in that order; junction bases with no gene match: 9. The CDR3 DNA follows: TGTGCCAGCAGGGATACAGGGGGCGGGGGTGAGCAGTTCTTC. This sequence encodes CASRDTGGGGEQFF.

This clonotype showed up just a few times. The chain couples TRBV7-8 to TRBJ2-1, with 12 nucleotides matching TRBD2. This CDR3 is 16 amino acids long. V was clipped by 5 bases and J by 4 bases; unmatched bases: 6. CDR1 and CDR2 (germline): SGHVS, FQNEAQ. This chain's CDR3 is CASSLIGLAGYNEQFF. CDR3 sequence (DNA): TGTGCCAGCAGCCTTATAGGACTAGCGGGGTACAATGAGCAGTTCTTC.